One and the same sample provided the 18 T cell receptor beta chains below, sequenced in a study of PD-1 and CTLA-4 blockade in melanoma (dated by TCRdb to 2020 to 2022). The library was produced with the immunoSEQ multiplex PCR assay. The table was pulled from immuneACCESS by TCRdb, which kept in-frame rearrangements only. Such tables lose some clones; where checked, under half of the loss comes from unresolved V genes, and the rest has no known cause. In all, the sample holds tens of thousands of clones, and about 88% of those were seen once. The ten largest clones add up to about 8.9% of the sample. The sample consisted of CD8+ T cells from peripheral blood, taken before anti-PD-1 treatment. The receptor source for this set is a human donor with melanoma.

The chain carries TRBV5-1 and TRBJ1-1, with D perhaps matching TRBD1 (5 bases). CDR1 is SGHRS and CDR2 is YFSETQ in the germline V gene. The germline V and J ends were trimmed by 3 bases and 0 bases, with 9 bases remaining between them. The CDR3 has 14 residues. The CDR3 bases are TGCGCCAGCAGCTCCGGGACGATGAACACTGAAGCTTTCTTT. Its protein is CASSSGTMNTEAFF.

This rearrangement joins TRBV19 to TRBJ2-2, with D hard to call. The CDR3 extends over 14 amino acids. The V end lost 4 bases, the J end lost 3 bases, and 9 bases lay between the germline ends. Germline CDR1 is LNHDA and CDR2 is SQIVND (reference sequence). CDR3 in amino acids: CASSSDFYTGELFF. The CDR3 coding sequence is TGTGCCAGTAGTAGTGACTTTTACACCGGGGAGCTGTTTTTT. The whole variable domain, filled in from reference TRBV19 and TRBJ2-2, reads DGGITQSPKYLFRKEGQNVTLSCEQNLNHDAMYWYRQDPGQGLRLIYYSQIVNDFQKGDIAEGYSVSREKKESFPLTVTSAQKNPTAFYLCASSSDFYTGELFFGEGSRLTVL.

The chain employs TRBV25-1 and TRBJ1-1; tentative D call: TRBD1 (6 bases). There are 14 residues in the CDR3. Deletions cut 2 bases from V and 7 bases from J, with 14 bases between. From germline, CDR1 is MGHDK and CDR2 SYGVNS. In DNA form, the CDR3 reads TGTGCCAGCAGTGAAGATACAGGGCCCTATGAAGCTTTCTTT. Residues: CASSEDTGPYEAFF.

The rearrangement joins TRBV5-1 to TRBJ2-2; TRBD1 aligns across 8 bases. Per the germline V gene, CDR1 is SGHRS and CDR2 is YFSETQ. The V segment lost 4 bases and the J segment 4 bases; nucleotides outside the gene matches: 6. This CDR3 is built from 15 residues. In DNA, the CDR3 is TGCGCCAGCAGCCCCGGACAGGGTCGCACCGGGGAGCTGTTTTTT. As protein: CASSPGQGRTGELFF. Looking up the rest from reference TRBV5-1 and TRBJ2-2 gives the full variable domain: KAGVTQTPRYLIKTRGQQVTLSCSPISGHRSVSWYQQTPGQGLQFLFEYFSETQRNKGNFPGRFSGRQFSNSRSEMNVSTLELGDSALYLCASSPGQGRTGELFFGEGSRLTVL.

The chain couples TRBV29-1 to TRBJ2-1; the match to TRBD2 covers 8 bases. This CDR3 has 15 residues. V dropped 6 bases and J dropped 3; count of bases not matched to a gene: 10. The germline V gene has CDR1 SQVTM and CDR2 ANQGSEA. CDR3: CSVSGLDLIYNEQFF. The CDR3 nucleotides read TGCAGCGTCTCGGGACTAGATCTCATCTACAATGAGCAGTTCTTC.

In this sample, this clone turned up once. The DNA of the CDR3 is TGTGCCAGCAGCCCTAGTGGGGGGGGGAGCTACGAGCAGTACTTC. Its translation is CASSPSGGGSYEQYF. The chain combines TRBV11-2 with TRBJ2-7; 7 bases are a match to TRBD2. There are 15 residues in the CDR3. V lost 5 bases and J lost 3; bases outside the gene matches: 10. Germline lookup yields CDR1 SGHAT and CDR2 FQNNGV.

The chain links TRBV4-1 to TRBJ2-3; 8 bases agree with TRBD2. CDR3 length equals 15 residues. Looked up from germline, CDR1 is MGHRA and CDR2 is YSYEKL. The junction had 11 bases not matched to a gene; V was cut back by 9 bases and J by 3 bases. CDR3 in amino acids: CASNTGTSFTDTQYF. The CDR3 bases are TGCGCCAGTAATACCGGGACTAGTTTTACAGATACGCAGTATTTT.

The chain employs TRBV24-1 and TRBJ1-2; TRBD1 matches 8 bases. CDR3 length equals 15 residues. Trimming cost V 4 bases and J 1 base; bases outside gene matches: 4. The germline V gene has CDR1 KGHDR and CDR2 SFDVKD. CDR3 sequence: CATSDGQGGNYGYTF. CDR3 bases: TGTGCCACCAGTGACGGACAGGGCGGTAACTATGGCTACACCTTC.

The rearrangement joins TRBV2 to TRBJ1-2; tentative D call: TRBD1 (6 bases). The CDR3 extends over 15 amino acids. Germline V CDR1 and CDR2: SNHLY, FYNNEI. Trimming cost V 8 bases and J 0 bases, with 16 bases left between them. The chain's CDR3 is CASAYRAAPNYGYTF. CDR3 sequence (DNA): TGTGCCAGCGCCTACAGGGCCGCACCTAACTATGGCTACACCTTC.

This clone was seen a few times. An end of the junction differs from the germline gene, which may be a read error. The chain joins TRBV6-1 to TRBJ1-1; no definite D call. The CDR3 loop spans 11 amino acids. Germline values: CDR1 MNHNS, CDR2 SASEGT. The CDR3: CASIENTEAFF. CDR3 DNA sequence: TGTGCCAGCATTGAAAACACTGAAGCTTTCTTT.

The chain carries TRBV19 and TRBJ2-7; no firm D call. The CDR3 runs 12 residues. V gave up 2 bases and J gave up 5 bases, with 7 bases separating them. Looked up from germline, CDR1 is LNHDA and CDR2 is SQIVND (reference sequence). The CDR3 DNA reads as TGTGCCAGTAGTATATGGGGTCACGAGCAGTACTTC. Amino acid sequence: CASSIWGHEQYF.

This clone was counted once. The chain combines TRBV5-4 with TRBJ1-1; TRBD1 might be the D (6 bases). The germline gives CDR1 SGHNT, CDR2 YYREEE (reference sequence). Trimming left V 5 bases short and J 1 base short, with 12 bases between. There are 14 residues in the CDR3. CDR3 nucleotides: TGTGCCAGCAGAGATGGACAGAGGAACACTGAAGCTTTCTTT. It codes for CASRDGQRNTEAFF.

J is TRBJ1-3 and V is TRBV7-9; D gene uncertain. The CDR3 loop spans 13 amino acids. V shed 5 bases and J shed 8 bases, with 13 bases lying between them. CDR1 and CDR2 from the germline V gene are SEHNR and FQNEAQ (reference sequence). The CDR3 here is CASSLDLEDTIYF. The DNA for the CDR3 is TGTGCCAGCAGCCTAGACTTGGAAGACACCATATATTTT.

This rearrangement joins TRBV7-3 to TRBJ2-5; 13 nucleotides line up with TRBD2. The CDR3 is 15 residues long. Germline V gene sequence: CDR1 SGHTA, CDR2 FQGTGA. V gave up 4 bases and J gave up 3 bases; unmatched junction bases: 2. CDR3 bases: TGTGCCAGCAGCTCCGGACTAGCGGGAGAAGAGACCCAGTACTTC. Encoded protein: CASSSGLAGEETQYF.

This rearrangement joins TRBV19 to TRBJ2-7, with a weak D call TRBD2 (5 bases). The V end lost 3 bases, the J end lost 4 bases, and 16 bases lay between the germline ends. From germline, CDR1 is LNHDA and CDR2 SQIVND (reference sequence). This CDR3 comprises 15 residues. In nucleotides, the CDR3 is TGTGCCAGTAGTATGGGAGCAGGTTTGGGGTACGAGCAGTACTTC. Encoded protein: CASSMGAGLGYEQYF.

CDR3 amino acids: CASSTGGGAGETQYF. CDR3 coding DNA: TGTGCCAGCAGCACTGGGGGAGGGGCAGGCGAGACCCAGTACTTC. V usage is TRBV7-2 and J usage is TRBJ2-5, with TRBD2 identical over 7 bases. Germline assignment: CDR1 SGHTA and CDR2 FQGNSA. This CDR3 is 15 amino acids long. The V gene end was trimmed by 5 bases and the J gene end by 5 bases; junction bases not matched to a gene: 11. The whole variable domain, remainder taken from reference TRBV7-2 and TRBJ2-5, is GAGVSQSPSNKVTEKGKDVELRCDPISGHTALYWYRQSLGQGLEFLIYFQGNSAPDKSGLPSDRFSAERTGGSVSTLTIQRTQQEDSAVYLCASSTGGGAGETQYFGPGTRLLVL.

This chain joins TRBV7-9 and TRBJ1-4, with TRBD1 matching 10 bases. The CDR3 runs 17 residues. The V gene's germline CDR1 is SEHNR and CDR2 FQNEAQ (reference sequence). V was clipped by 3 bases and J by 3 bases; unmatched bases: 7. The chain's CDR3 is CASSFDRGRPANEKLFF. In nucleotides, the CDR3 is TGTGCCAGCAGCTTTGACAGGGGGCGACCGGCTAATGAAAAACTGTTTTTT.

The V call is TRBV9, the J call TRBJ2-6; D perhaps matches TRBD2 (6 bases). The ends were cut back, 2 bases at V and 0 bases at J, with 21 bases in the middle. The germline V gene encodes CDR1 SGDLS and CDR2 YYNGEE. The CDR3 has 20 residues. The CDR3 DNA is TGTGCCAGCAGCGTCGAACAAGGGGACTTAACCTCCTCTGGGGCCAACGTCCTGACTTTC. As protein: CASSVEQGDLTSSGANVLTF.